This T cell receptor beta chain was recovered during a study of blood T cell repertoires in COVID-19. The V segment lost 1 base and the J segment 4 bases; nucleotides outside the gene matches: 4. The length of the CDR3 is 15 residues. Germline V CDR1 and CDR2: LGHNA, YSLEER. Assay: immunoSEQ multiplex PCR; the TCRdb copy retains only in-frame clones and omits some. The sample has approximately 50,000 clones; roughly 91% are singletons. Sequenced sample: peripheral blood. This TCR derives from a man over 45 with active COVID-19. J is TRBJ1-2 and V is TRBV4-3, with 9 positions matching TRBD1. DNA for the CDR3: TGCGCCAGCAGCCAAGGAAGGGGACAGGGCTATGGCTACACCTTC. This encodes CASSQGRGQGYGYTF.